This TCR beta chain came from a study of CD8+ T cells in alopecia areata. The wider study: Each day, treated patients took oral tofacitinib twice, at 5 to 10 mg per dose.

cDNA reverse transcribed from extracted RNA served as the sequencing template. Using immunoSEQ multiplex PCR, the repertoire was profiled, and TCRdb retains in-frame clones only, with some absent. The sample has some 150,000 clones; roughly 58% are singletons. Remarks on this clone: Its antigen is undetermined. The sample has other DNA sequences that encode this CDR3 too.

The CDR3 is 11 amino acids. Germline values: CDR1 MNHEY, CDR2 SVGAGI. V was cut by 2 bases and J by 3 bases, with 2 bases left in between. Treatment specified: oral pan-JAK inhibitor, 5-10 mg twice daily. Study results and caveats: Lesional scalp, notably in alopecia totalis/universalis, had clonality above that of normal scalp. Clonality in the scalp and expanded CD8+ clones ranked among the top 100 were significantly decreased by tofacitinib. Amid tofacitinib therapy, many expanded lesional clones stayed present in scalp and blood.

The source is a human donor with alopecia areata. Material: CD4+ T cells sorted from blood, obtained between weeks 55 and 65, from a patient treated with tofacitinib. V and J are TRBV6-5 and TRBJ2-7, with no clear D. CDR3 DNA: TGTGCCAGCAGTTACGACTACGAGCAGTACTTC. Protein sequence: CASSYDYEQYF.